This is a list of T cell receptor beta chains from one sample in a study of blood T cells in healthy people across ages. A single record per CDR3 protein comes from TCRdb applying MiXCR to the 5' RACE reads. The sample carries some 710,000 distinct CDR3 sequences, around 45% recorded once. Material for sequencing was blood. The origin of the receptors is a man aged 80 or over in good health. CDR3s include the opening cysteine and the closing phenylalanine or tryptophan. D genes are given only for firm matches. For some rows the clone size is stated as once, few or many, or as a class when expanded; others skip it.

TRBV12-3/TRBV12-4,many,.,TRBJ2-3,CASSKAGRTDTQYF,TGTGCCAGCAGTAAAGCGGGCCGCACAGATACGCAGTATTTT
TRBV20-1,.,.,TRBJ1-2,CSARDQRGDYGYTF,TGCAGTGCTAGAGATCAGCGGGGAGACTATGGCTACACCTTC
TRBV6-5,.,.,TRBJ2-3,CASSYSVTGGTDTQYF,TGTGCCAGCAGTTACTCGGTTACGGGGGGCACAGATACGCAGTATTTT
TRBV3-1,.,TRBD2,TRBJ2-4,CASSQDQTSGNQYF,TGTGCCAGCAGCCAAGATCAGACTAGCGGGAATCAGTACTTC
TRBV14,few,.,TRBJ2-7,CASSQVGGVDYEQYF,TGTGCCAGCAGCCAAGTTGGGGGCGTCGACTACGAGCAGTACTTC
TRBV28,.,.,TRBJ2-3,CASSIMPRFASEVDTQYF,TGTGCCAGCAGTATTATGCCACGGTTTGCCTCGGAGGTGGATACGCAGTATTTT
TRBV30,.,TRBD1,TRBJ1-4,CAWRNAGGRYEKLFF,TGTGCCTGGAGAAACGCAGGGGGCCGTTATGAAAAACTGTTTTTT
TRBV18,few,.,TRBJ2-3,CASSLLRGADTQYF,TGTGCCAGCTCACTCCTTAGAGGTGCAGATACGCAGTATTTT
TRBV7-2,once,.,TRBJ2-1,CASILDGSTYNEQFF,TGTGCCAGCATCCTCGATGGGTCTACCTACAATGAGCAGTTCTTC
TRBV12-3/TRBV12-4,few,.,TRBJ2-7,CASTPTRASYEQYF,TGTGCCAGCACCCCGACCCGTGCCTCCTACGAGCAGTACTTC
TRBV23-1,.,TRBD1,TRBJ2-7,CASSQSPGGDFSWSYEQYF,TGCGCCAGCAGTCAATCACCAGGGGGCGATTTTTCTTGGTCCTACGAGCAGTACTTC
TRBV20-1,.,TRBD2,TRBJ2-1,CSARDPIAGAGNEQFF,TGCAGTGCTAGAGACCCTATAGCGGGAGCTGGCAATGAGCAGTTCTTC
TRBV20-1,once,TRBD2,TRBJ2-1,CSAFGLAGGKPLSYNEQFF,TGCAGTGCCTTTGGACTAGCGGGAGGTAAACCACTCTCCTACAATGAGCAGTTCTTC
TRBV4-3,.,TRBD2,TRBJ2-7,CASSKLAGGPRIEQYF,TGCGCCAGCAGCAAACTAGCGGGAGGACCCCGTATTGAGCAGTACTTC
TRBV11-3,.,TRBD2,TRBJ2-1,CASSLAKTSAVTRDEQFF,TGTGCCAGCAGCTTAGCCAAGACTAGCGCTGTTACTAGGGATGAGCAGTTCTTC
TRBV12-3/TRBV12-4,.,TRBD2,TRBJ2-7,CASSAGTRHSYEQYF,TGTGCCAGCAGTGCCGGGACTAGGCACTCCTACGAGCAGTACTTC
TRBV6-1,few,.,TRBJ2-4,CASSRASAGLPGFKNIQYF,TGTGCCAGCAGTCGGGCCTCGGCAGGATTACCGGGCTTTAAAAACATTCAGTACTTC
TRBV12-3/TRBV12-4,many,.,TRBJ1-1,CASSLSGTEAFF,TGTGCCAGCAGCCTAAGTGGCACTGAAGCTTTCTTT
TRBV12-3/TRBV12-4,.,.,TRBJ1-1,CASSLIGGNTEAFF,TGTGCCAGCAGTCTAATCGGGGGAAACACTGAAGCTTTCTTT
TRBV24-1,.,.,TRBJ2-6,CATSDKPRVQSSGANVLTF,TGTGCCACCAGTGATAAACCCAGGGTCCAGAGCTCTGGGGCCAACGTCCTGACTTTC
TRBV7-7,.,TRBD1,TRBJ1-6,CASSEPGGQGASPLHF,TGTGCTAGCAGCGAACCCGGGGGACAGGGTGCCTCACCCCTCCACTTT
TRBV7-9,once,TRBD2,TRBJ2-3,CASLELAADTQYF,TGTGCCAGCTTGGAACTAGCGGCAGATACGCAGTATTTT
TRBV11-3,.,.,TRBJ1-2,CVSSLDGGPAYGYTF,TGTGTCAGCAGCTTAGACGGGGGGCCCGCGTATGGCTACACCTTC
TRBV7-9,.,.,TRBJ1-6,CASSGEIRNSPLHF,TGTGCCAGCAGCGGGGAAATTAGGAATTCACCCCTCCACTTT
TRBV6-5,.,TRBD2,TRBJ2-3,CASSYSKTGLGWADMQYF,TGTGCCAGCAGTTACTCGAAGACGGGACTAGGATGGGCAGATATGCAGTATTTT
TRBV7-2,.,TRBD2,TRBJ2-3,CASSFLLAGGADTQYF,TGTGCCAGCAGCTTCCTCCTTGCGGGAGGGGCAGATACGCAGTATTTT
TRBV12-3/TRBV12-4,many,.,TRBJ2-7,CASSLLANEQYF,TGTGCCAGCAGTCTTCTGGCTAACGAGCAGTACTTC
TRBV20-1,.,.,TRBJ2-5,CSAGRYAQETQYF,TGCAGTGCTGGGAGATATGCCCAAGAGACCCAGTACTTC
TRBV27,few,TRBD1,TRBJ1-2,CASSKDRGTYYGYTF,TGTGCCAGCAGCAAAGACAGGGGCACCTACTATGGCTACACCTTC
TRBV20-1,.,.,TRBJ1-6,CSARPPGAQINSPLHF,TGCAGTGCTAGGCCCCCGGGGGCACAGATAAATTCACCCCTCCACTTT
TRBV4-2,few,.,TRBJ2-3,CASSQGPGRRADTQYF,TGTGCCAGCAGCCAAGGCCCCGGGAGAAGAGCAGATACGCAGTATTTT
TRBV5-1,few,.,TRBJ1-4,CASSLEGGEKLFF,TGCGCCAGCAGCTTGGAAGGGGGTGAAAAACTGTTTTTT
TRBV11-3,many,.,TRBJ2-4,CASSPRGNIQYF,TGTGCCAGCTCACCACGAGGAAACATTCAGTACTTC
TRBV12-5,.,TRBD2,TRBJ2-2,CASGFASGGFTGELFF,TGTGCTAGTGGTTTCGCTAGCGGGGGGTTCACCGGGGAGCTGTTTTTT
TRBV9,.,.,TRBJ2-7,CASSVDGRLMYEQYF,TGTGCCAGCAGCGTAGATGGCAGATTAATGTACGAGCAGTACTTC
TRBV25-1,.,TRBD1,TRBJ2-2,CASDRGTGGELFF,TGTGCCAGCGACAGGGGCACAGGCGGGGAGCTGTTTTTT
TRBV7-2,.,.,TRBJ2-5,CASSSDSQETQYF,TGTGCCAGCAGCTCAGACAGCCAAGAGACCCAGTACTTC
TRBV20-1,few,TRBD1,TRBJ1-4,CSARDDRVTEKLFF,TGCAGTGCGAGAGATGACAGGGTGACTGAAAAACTGTTTTTT
TRBV10-3,.,.,TRBJ2-3,CAIRGVSASTDTQYF,TGTGCCATCAGGGGGGTTAGCGCGAGCACAGATACGCAGTATTTT
TRBV5-1,.,TRBD2,TRBJ2-3,CASRVGLAGEDTQYF,TGCGCCAGCAGGGTGGGACTAGCGGGAGAGGATACGCAGTATTTT
TRBV9,.,.,TRBJ2-7,CASSPGASGYEQYF,TGTGCCAGCAGCCCGGGGGCCTCCGGCTACGAGCAGTACTTC
TRBV7-9,.,.,TRBJ1-2,CASSLELANGYTF,TGTGCCAGCAGCTTAGAACTGGCGAATGGCTACACCTTC